This TCR beta chain was documented in a study of blood T cell repertoires in COVID-19. Measured with immunoSEQ multiplex PCR; TCRdb has only the in-frame clones, and not every one. The profile shows some 150,000 clones, approximately 82% of them singletons. Germline loops: CDR1 MNHEY, CDR2 SMNVEV (reference sequence). V gave up 5 bases and J gave up 0 bases, with 23 bases separating them. CDR3 length: 19 amino acids. Material: PBMCs or T cells enriched from blood (not recorded which). The chain uses TRBV27 and TRBJ2-4, with a possible D match to TRBD1 (6 bases). This TCR was sampled from a woman between 45 and 60 years old in a cohort exposed to, infected with or recovered from COVID-19 (not recorded which). The CDR3 DNA is TGTGCCAGCAGTACTACCGGGACAACTGGGGGCCTAGCCAAAAACATTCAGTACTTC. Protein sequence: CASSTTGTTGGLAKNIQYF.